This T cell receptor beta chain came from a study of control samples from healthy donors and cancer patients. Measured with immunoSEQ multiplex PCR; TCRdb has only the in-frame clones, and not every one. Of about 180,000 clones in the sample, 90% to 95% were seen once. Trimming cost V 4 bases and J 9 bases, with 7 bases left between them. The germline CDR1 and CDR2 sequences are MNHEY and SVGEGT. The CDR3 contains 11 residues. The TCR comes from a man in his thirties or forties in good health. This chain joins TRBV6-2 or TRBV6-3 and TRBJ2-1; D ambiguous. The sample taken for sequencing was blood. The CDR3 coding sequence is TGTGCCAGCAGTTCGTGGGGTGAGCAGTTCTTC. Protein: CASSSWGEQFF.